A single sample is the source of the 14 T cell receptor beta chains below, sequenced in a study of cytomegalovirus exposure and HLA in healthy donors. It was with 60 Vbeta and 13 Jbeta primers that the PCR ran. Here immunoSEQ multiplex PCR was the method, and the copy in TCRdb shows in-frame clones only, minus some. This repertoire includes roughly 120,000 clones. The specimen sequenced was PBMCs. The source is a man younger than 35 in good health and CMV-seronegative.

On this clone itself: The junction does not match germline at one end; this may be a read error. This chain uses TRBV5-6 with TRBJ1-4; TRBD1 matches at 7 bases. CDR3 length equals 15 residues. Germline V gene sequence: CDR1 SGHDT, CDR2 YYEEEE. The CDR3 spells CASSLRQGFNEELFF. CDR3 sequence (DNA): TGTGCCAGCAGCTTACGACAGGGCTTTAATGAAGAACTGTTTTTT.

Written as DNA, the CDR3 is TGCGCCAGCAGCTCTGGGACAGAGCGGGGGCAGCCCCAGCATTTT. Translation gives CASSSGTERGQPQHF. The chain carries TRBV5-1 and TRBJ1-5, with 7 nucleotides matching TRBD1. The V segment lost 3 bases and the J segment 7 bases; nucleotides outside the gene matches: 10. The CDR3 length is 15 residues. Per the germline V gene, CDR1 is SGHRS and CDR2 is YFSETQ.

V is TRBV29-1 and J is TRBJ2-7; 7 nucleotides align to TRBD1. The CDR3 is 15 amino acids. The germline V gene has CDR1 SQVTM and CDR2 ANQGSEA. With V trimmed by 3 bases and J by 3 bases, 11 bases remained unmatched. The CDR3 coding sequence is TGCAGCGTTGATTTAAGATTGACAGGGAACTACGAGCAGTACTTC. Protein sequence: CSVDLRLTGNYEQYF.

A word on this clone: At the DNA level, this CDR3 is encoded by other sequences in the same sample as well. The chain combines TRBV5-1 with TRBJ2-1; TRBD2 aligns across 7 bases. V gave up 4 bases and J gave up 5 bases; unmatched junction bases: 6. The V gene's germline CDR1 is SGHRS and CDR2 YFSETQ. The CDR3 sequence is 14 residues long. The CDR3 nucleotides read TGCGCCAGCAGCCTCATAGCGGGTAACAATGAGCAGTTCTTC. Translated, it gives CASSLIAGNNEQFF.

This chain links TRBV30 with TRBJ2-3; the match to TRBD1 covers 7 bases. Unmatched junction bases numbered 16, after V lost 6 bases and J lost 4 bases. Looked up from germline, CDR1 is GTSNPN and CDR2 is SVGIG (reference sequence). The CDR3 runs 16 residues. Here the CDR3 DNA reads TGTGCCTGCCTCATCTGGGACAGTGACTTCGCAGATACGCAGTATTTT. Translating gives CACLIWDSDFADTQYF.

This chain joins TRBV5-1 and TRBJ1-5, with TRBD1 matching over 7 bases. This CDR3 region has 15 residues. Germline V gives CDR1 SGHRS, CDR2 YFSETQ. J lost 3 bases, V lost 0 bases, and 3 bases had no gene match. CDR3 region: CASSLGGTVNQPQHF. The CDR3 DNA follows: TGCGCCAGCAGCTTGGGAGGGACAGTCAATCAGCCCCAGCATTTT. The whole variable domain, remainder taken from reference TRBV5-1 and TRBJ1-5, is KAGVTQTPRYLIKTRGQQVTLSCSPISGHRSVSWYQQTPGQGLQFLFEYFSETQRNKGNFPGRFSGRQFSNSRSEMNVSTLELGDSALYLCASSLGGTVNQPQHFGDGTRLSIL.

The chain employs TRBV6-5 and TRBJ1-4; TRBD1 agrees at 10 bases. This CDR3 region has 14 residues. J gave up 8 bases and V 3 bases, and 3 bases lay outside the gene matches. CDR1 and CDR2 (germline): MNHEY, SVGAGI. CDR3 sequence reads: CASSYQTGGEKLFF. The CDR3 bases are TGTGCCAGCAGTTATCAGACAGGGGGCGAAAAACTGTTTTTT.

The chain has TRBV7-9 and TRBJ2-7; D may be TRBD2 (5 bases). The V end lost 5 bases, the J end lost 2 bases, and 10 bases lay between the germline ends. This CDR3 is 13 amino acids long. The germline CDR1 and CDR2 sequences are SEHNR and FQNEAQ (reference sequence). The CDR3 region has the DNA TGTGCCAGCAGCCGACCGGGGACCTACGAGCAGTACTTC. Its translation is CASSRPGTYEQYF.

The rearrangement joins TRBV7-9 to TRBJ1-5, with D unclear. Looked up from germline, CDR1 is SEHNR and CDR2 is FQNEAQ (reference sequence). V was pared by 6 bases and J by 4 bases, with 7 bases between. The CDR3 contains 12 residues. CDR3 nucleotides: TGTGCCAGCAGGCGGGTTAATCAGCCCCAGCATTTT. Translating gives CASRRVNQPQHF. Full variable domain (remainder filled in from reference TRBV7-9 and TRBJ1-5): DTGVSQNPRHKITKRGQNVTFRCDPISEHNRLYWYRQTLGQGPEFLTYFQNEAQLEKSRLLSDRFSAERPKGSFSTLEIQRTEQGDSAMYLCASRRVNQPQHFGDGTRLSIL.

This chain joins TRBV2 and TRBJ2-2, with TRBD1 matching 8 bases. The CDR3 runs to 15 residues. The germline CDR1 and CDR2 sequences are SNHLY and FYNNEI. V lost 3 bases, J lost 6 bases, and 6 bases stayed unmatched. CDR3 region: CASSDRGRFAGELFF. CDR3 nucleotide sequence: TGTGCCAGCAGTGACAGGGGGCGGTTTGCCGGGGAGCTGTTTTTT. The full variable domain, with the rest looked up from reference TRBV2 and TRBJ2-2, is EPEVTQTPSHQVTQMGQEVILRCVPISNHLYFYWYRQILGQKVEFLVSFYNNEISEKSEIFDDQFSVERPDGSNFTLKIRSTKLEDSAMYFCASSDRGRFAGELFFGEGSRLTVL.

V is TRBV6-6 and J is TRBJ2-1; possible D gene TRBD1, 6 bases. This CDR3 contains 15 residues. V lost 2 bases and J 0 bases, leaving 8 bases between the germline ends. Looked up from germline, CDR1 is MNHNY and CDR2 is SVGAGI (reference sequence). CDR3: CASSYDRNSYNEQFF. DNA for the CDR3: TGTGCCAGCAGTTACGACAGGAACTCCTACAATGAGCAGTTCTTC.

In nucleotides, the CDR3 is TGTGCCAGTAGTATCACGGGGCAGGGGGCGATGTATGAGCAGTTCTTC. As protein: CASSITGQGAMYEQFF. V gene TRBV19 combines with J gene TRBJ2-1, with 8 bases identical to TRBD1. The V segment lost 3 bases and the J segment 8 bases; nucleotides outside the gene matches: 12. There are 16 residues in the CDR3. Germline V gene data show CDR1 as LNHDA and CDR2 as SQIVND (reference sequence).

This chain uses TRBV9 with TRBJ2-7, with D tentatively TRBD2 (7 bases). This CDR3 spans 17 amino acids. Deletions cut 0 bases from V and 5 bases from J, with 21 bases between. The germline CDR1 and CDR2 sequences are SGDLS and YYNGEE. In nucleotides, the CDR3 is TGTGCCAGCAGCGTAGGAGGGGGAGGGTGGCGAGGCCACGAGCAGTACTTC. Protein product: CASSVGGGGWRGHEQYF.

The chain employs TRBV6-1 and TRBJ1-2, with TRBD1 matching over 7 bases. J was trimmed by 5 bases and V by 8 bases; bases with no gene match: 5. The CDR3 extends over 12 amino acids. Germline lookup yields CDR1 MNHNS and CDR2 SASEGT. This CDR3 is CASEGQNYGYTF. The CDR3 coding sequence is TGTGCCAGCGAGGGACAGAATTATGGCTACACCTTC.